These 30 T cell receptor beta chains were all obtained from the same sample, sequenced in a study of human T cells and chemical hapten exposure listed by TCRdb under 2021. Library creation used RACE. The sequencer listed for this sample is NextSeq 500. In TCRdb, the public reads were trimmed at Q25 with fastp and aligned with MiXCR, with productive beta chains retained. Every CDR3 protein is listed once, alongside the most common genes and DNA of its rows. The sample data list 90,000 or so distinct CDR3 sequences, and 6.5% to 10% of these were observed just once. The ten largest account for approximately 2.4% of the sample. This specimen's time point label, per the study, means: pre-sensitization, week 0. The treatment or condition label, as the study defines it: therapeutic diphenylcyclopropenone sensitization with weekly scalp DPC. The sample here was whole blood, taken in connection with sensitization to the hapten diphenylcyclopropenone (DPC). These receptors were obtained from a middle-aged man with alopecia areata. Some clones in this sample may be carry-over from other donors' samples.

This rearrangement joins TRBV6-2 or TRBV6-3 to TRBJ1-2, with 9 bases lining up with TRBD1. Per the germline V gene, CDR1 is MNHEY and CDR2 is SVGEGT. This CDR3 is built from 14 residues. Trimming took 5 bases from V and 3 from J; bases not matched to a gene: 4. The DNA for the CDR3 is TGTGCCAGCAGTGGCCGGACAGGGGACTATGGCTACACCTTC. This sequence encodes CASSGRTGDYGYTF.

This clonotype was seen many times. This chain joins TRBV7-3 and TRBJ2-3, with D perhaps TRBD2 (6 bases). CDR1 and CDR2 from the germline V gene are SGHTA and FQGTGA. This CDR3 is built from 16 residues. The V gene lost 1 base and the J gene lost 4 bases, with 15 bases spanning the gap. The CDR3 nucleotides are TGTGCCAGCAGCTTAAGGCCGGGAGAAGGCGCAGATACGCAGTATTTT. This translates into CASSLRPGEGADTQYF.

This clonotype was seen a few times. V usage is TRBV19 and J usage is TRBJ2-1; tentative D call: TRBD2 (6 bases). Germline V lookup: CDR1 LNHDA, CDR2 SQIVND (reference sequence). The V gene lost 4 bases and the J gene lost 6 bases, with 10 bases spanning the gap. The length of the CDR3 is 13 residues. DNA for the CDR3: TGTGCCAGTAGTACGGGACTTCCCAATGAGCAGTTCTTC. This codes for CASSTGLPNEQFF.

The table lists this clonotype with a few counts. DNA for the CDR3: TGTGCCAGCAGCCCTGCCCCCCTCGCAGGGCTAGGAGAGCAGTTCTTC. Protein product: CASSPAPLAGLGEQFF. V gene TRBV7-6 combines with J gene TRBJ2-1, with D possibly TRBD1 on 5 matching bases. V shed 5 bases and J shed 10 bases, with 24 bases lying between them. The CDR3 sequence is 16 residues long. CDR1 is SGHVS, CDR2 FNYEAQ, per germline.

This clonotype was picked up a small number of times. This chain links TRBV7-7 with TRBJ2-7; maybe TRBD1 (7 bases). The CDR3 has 19 residues. Germline values: CDR1 SSHAT, CDR2 FNYEAQ (reference sequence). CDR3: CASSLEGALPLKSSYEQYV. The CDR3 nucleotides read TGTGCTAGCAGCTTGGAGGGGGCGCTTCCCCTAAAAAGCTCCTACGAGCAGTACGTC.

A few counts support this clonotype. The V and J genes are TRBV6-5 and TRBJ2-3; 11 bases are a match to TRBD2. The CDR3 is made up of 14 amino acids. Looked up from germline, CDR1 is MNHEY and CDR2 is SVGAGI. J gave up 2 bases and V 8 bases, and 3 bases lay outside the gene matches. The CDR3 loop reads CASLAGGVTDTQYF. DNA of the CDR3: TGTGCCAGCTTAGCGGGAGGGGTCACAGATACGCAGTATTTT.

This clonotype was counted at least ten times. V and J are TRBV7-2 and TRBJ1-5; D remains ambiguous. Germline lookup yields CDR1 SGHTA and CDR2 FQGNSA. Trimming shortened V by 1 base and J by 4 bases, and 8 bases separated the two germline ends. The CDR3 is 14 amino acids. The CDR3 reads CASSLDANNQPQHF. CDR3 nucleotides: TGTGCCAGCAGCTTAGATGCGAATAATCAGCCCCAGCATTTT.

This clonotype was seen only a few times. The V and J genes are TRBV12-3 or TRBV12-4 and TRBJ2-2; 7 bases line up with TRBD1. Trimming at V came to 3 bases and at J to 8 bases, leaving 6 bases not matched to a gene. The CDR3 loop spans 14 amino acids. The CDR3 protein is CASSFRDSEGELFF. CDR3 DNA sequence: TGTGCCAGCAGTTTCCGGGACAGTGAAGGGGAGCTGTTTTTT.

The sample holds many counts of this clonotype. The gene calls are TRBV10-3 and TRBJ2-7; D not certain. Per the germline V gene, CDR1 is ENHRY and CDR2 is SYGVKD. V lost 4 bases and J 7 bases, leaving 14 bases between the germline ends. The CDR3 extends over 13 amino acids. In nucleotides, the CDR3 is TGTGCCATCAGTGGGCCTCCTCCGAGGGAGCAGTACTTC. Amino acids: CAISGPPPREQYF.

This clonotype was seen only a few times. The genes are TRBV15 and TRBJ2-1; 10 positions agree with TRBD2. There are 17 residues in the CDR3. From germline, CDR1 is LNHNV and CDR2 YYDKDF (reference sequence). The junction had 7 bases not matched to a gene; V was cut back by 1 base and J by 4 bases. Written as DNA, the CDR3 is TGTGCCACCAGCAGAGGAATAGCGGGAGGTGGATACAATGAGCAGTTCTTC. It codes for CATSRGIAGGGYNEQFF.

This clonotype was found many times. The chain carries TRBV27 and TRBJ1-3, with 7 bases aligning to TRBD1. The germline V gene encodes CDR1 MNHEY and CDR2 SMNVEV (reference sequence). V lost 1 base, J lost 0 bases, and 6 bases stayed unmatched. The CDR3 covers 17 residues. The CDR3 nucleotides are TGTGCCAGCAGTTTATACTCCAGGGGGTTCTCTGGAAACACCATATATTTT. This translates into CASSLYSRGFSGNTIYF.

Only a few counts were recorded for this clonotype. The V and J genes are TRBV27 and TRBJ1-5; no clear D gene. There are 12 residues in the CDR3. Germline loops: CDR1 MNHEY, CDR2 SMNVEV (reference sequence). Trimming removed 5 bases from V and 3 bases from J, with 5 bases in between. CDR3 loop: CASSAHNQPQHF. For the CDR3, the DNA is TGTGCCAGCAGTGCTCACAATCAGCCCCAGCATTTT.

The rearrangement uses TRBV29-1 and TRBJ1-1; D not resolved. Trimming stripped 0 bases from V and 0 bases from J, with 8 bases between. Germline V gene lookup returns CDR1 SQVTM and CDR2 ANQGSEA. The CDR3 contains 14 residues. CDR3 in amino acids: CSVEDRSVNTEAFF. In DNA, the CDR3 is TGCAGCGTTGAAGATCGGTCAGTGAACACTGAAGCTTTCTTT.

This clonotype was seen a handful of times. The chain joins TRBV21-1 to TRBJ2-1. TRBV21-1 is termed a pseudogene. This CDR3 comprises 16 residues. CDR3 sequence: CASSKVNYFSYNEQFF. CDR3 coding DNA: TGTGCCAGCAGCAAAGTAAACTACTTCTCCTACAATGAGCAGTTCTTC.

This clonotype was observed a handful of times. V usage is TRBV15 and J usage is TRBJ2-5, with D tentatively TRBD1 (5 bases). CDR3 size: 15 residues. Per the germline V gene, CDR1 is LNHNV and CDR2 is YYDKDF (reference sequence). Trimming cost V 1 base and J 5 bases, with 14 bases left between them. The CDR3 loop reads CATSRVGRAQETQYF. The CDR3 coding sequence is TGTGCCACCAGCAGAGTGGGCAGGGCCCAGGAGACCCAGTACTTC.

Judged by abundance, this clonotype is medium-sized. The chain joins TRBV2 to TRBJ2-1; a possible D gene is TRBD2 (6 bases). The V gene lost 7 bases and the J gene lost 8 bases, with 21 bases spanning the gap. The CDR3 consists of 15 residues. CDR1 and CDR2 from the germline V gene are SNHLY and FYNNEI. The CDR3 coding sequence is TGTGCCAGCACCGGCGGGACTGGCCCTGACGATGAGCAGTTCTTC. Encoded protein: CASTGGTGPDDEQFF. Filled out from reference TRBV2 and TRBJ2-1, the complete variable domain reads EPEVTQTPSHQVTQMGQEVILRCVPISNHLYFYWYRQILGQKVEFLVSFYNNEISEKSEIFDDQFSVERPDGSNFTLKIRSTKLEDSAMYFCASTGGTGPDDEQFFGPGTRLTVL.

This clonotype occurred a few times. DNA for the CDR3: TGCAGTGCTAGAGTTGGGGGACTCTATGGCTACACCTTC. Translated: CSARVGGLYGYTF. This chain links TRBV20-1 with TRBJ1-2; maybe TRBD1 (5 bases). This CDR3 has 13 residues. Germline CDR1 is DFQATT and CDR2 is SNEGSKA (reference sequence). V was cut by 1 base and J by 4 bases, with 10 bases left in between.

This chain uses TRBV20-1 with TRBJ2-5; 8 bases fit TRBD2. CDR3 length: 16 amino acids. CDR1 is DFQATT, CDR2 SNEGSKA, per germline (reference sequence). V gave up 3 bases and J gave up 5 bases; unmatched junction bases: 14. The CDR3 DNA sequence: TGCAGTGCTAGTTGGCTAGCGGGCTCCTTTGAGGAGACCCAGTACTTC. Protein: CSASWLAGSFEETQYF.

This clonotype has a handful of counts. V is TRBV12-3 or TRBV12-4 and J is TRBJ1-1; TRBD1 is a possible D gene (5 bases). This CDR3 has 14 residues. V was trimmed by 10 bases and J by 1 base, leaving 16 bases between them. The CDR3 loop reads CANLPGPKNTEAFF. Written as DNA, the CDR3 is TGTGCCAACTTACCGGGGCCAAAGAACACTGAAGCTTTCTTT.

This clonotype was seen many times. V gene TRBV6-2 or TRBV6-3 combines with J gene TRBJ2-5, with D perhaps matching TRBD1 (6 bases). Germline V gives CDR1 MNHEY, CDR2 SVGEGT. The V end lost 0 bases, the J end lost 4 bases, and 21 bases lay between the germline ends. The CDR3 spans 18 residues. The CDR3 nucleotides read TGTGCCAGCAGTTACTCGTCCAGCGGAAGGGGGAACGGAGAGACCCAGTACTTC. As protein: CASSYSSSGRGNGETQYF.

This clonotype was seen ten or more times. The chain uses TRBV30 and TRBJ1-1, with 9 bases fitting TRBD1. Unmatched junction bases numbered 9, after V lost 2 bases and J lost 5 bases. CDR3 length: 15 amino acids. Germline values: CDR1 GTSNPN, CDR2 SVGIG (reference sequence). As DNA, the CDR3 is TGTGCCTGGAGTAATCCCGGGACAGGGCTTACTGAAGCTTTCTTT. This sequence encodes CAWSNPGTGLTEAFF.

This clonotype was seen more than once but under ten times. J is TRBJ2-5 and V is TRBV6-1; D is ambiguous. This CDR3 region has 14 residues. Trimming stripped 2 bases from V and 2 bases from J, with 9 bases between. Germline lookup yields CDR1 MNHNS and CDR2 SASEGT. CDR3 sequence reads: CASSETESQETQYF. DNA for the CDR3: TGTGCCAGCAGTGAAACCGAATCTCAAGAGACCCAGTACTTC.

The table lists this clonotype with many counts. The gene calls are TRBV12-2 and TRBJ2-4; the D call of TRBD2 is as the table states it, not checked on the DNA. TRBV12-2 is recorded as a pseudogene. The CDR3 runs to 17 residues. The CDR3 loop is CASRLGVSGTSKNIQYF. CDR3 coding DNA: TGTGCAAGTCGCTTAGGTGTGAGCGGGACGAGCAAAAACATTCAGTACTTC.

This clonotype was detected ten times or more. The V and J genes are TRBV7-3 and TRBJ2-7; 7 bases are a match to TRBD2. The CDR3 length is 14 residues. V lost 5 bases, J lost 2 bases, and 6 bases stayed unmatched. In germline, CDR1 is SGHTA, CDR2 FQGTGA. As DNA, the CDR3 is TGTGCCAGCAGCGTCAGCGGGACCGCCTACGAGCAGTACTTC. As protein: CASSVSGTAYEQYF.

This clonotype was seen a handful of times. V is TRBV29-1 and J is TRBJ1-3; TRBD1 might be the D (6 bases). The germline gives CDR1 SQVTM, CDR2 ANQGSEA. Trimming cost V 2 bases and J 8 bases, with 10 bases left between them. CDR3 length equals 12 residues. DNA of the CDR3: TGCAGCGTTGAAAGGGGGACGGACACCATATATTTT. It specifies CSVERGTDTIYF.

In its sample, this clonotype was seen many times. The CDR3 loop reads CAWSKGMNTEAFF. The CDR3 nucleotides read TGTGCCTGGAGTAAGGGGATGAACACTGAAGCTTTCTTT. The V and J genes are TRBV30 and TRBJ1-1, with D tentatively TRBD1 (5 bases). The V gene lost 2 bases and the J gene lost 0 bases, with 7 bases spanning the gap. Looked up from germline, CDR1 is GTSNPN and CDR2 is SVGIG (reference sequence). The CDR3 totals 13 residues.

This clonotype was observed a handful of times. The chain uses TRBV12-3 or TRBV12-4 and TRBJ1-2; no firm D call. This CDR3 contains 14 residues. Trimming removed 4 bases at V and 4 bases at J, with 13 bases between. CDR3 in DNA: TGTGCCAGCAGTTCCCGGGGTACCAGCTATGGCTACACCTTC. Translated, it gives CASSSRGTSYGYTF.

The rearrangement links TRBV6-2 or TRBV6-3 to TRBJ2-3; no clear D gene. CDR1 is MNHEY and CDR2 is SVGEGT in the germline V gene. The CDR3 runs to 11 residues. The germline V and J ends were trimmed by 8 bases and 4 bases, with 7 bases remaining between them. In nucleotides, the CDR3 is TGTGCCAGCGGAGAGGCAGATACGCAGTATTTT. Translating gives CASGEADTQYF.

Only a few counts were recorded for this clonotype. This chain joins TRBV28 and TRBJ1-2; D gene ambiguous. There are 17 residues in the CDR3. Germline V CDR1 and CDR2: MDHEN, SYDVKM. V was clipped by 3 bases and J by 4 bases, with 21 bases between them. In DNA form, the CDR3 reads TGTGCCAGCAGTTTTTTAGAGGGTTTTTCTATCTTCTATGGCTACACCTTC. It yields the protein CASSFLEGFSIFYGYTF.

This clonotype was counted many times. The chain employs TRBV29-1 and TRBJ2-5, with D perhaps matching TRBD2 (5 bases). Trimming shortened V by 4 bases and J by 5 bases, and 11 bases separated the two germline ends. The CDR3 covers 12 residues. From germline, CDR1 is SQVTM and CDR2 ANQGSEA. CDR3 DNA: TGCAGCGTTGTCCCGGGATTGGAGACCCAGTACTTC. Translation gives CSVVPGLETQYF. Combining the CDR3 with reference TRBV29-1 and TRBJ2-5 gives the whole variable domain SAVISQKPSRDICQRGTSLTIQCQVDSQVTMMFWYRQQPGQSLTLIATANQGSEATYESGFVIDKFPISRPNLTFSTLTVSNMSPEDSSIYLCSVVPGLETQYFGPGTRLLVL.